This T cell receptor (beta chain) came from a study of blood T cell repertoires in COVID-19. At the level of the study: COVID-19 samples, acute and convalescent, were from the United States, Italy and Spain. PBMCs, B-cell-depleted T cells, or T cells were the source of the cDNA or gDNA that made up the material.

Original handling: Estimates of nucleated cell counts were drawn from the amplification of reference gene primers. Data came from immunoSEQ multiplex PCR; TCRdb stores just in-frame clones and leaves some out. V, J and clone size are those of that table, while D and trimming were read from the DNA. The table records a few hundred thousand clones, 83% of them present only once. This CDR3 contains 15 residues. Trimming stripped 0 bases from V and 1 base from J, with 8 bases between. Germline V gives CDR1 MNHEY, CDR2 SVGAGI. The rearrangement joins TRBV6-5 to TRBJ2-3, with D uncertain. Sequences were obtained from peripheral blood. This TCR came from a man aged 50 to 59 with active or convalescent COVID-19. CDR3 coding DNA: TGTGCCAGCAGTTACTCAGGCGGTCGCACAGATACGCAGTATTTT. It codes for CASSYSGGRTDTQYF.